This is a list of T cell receptor beta chains from one sample in a study of cytomegalovirus exposure and HLA in healthy donors. Using immunoSEQ multiplex PCR, the repertoire was profiled, and TCRdb retains in-frame clones only, with some absent. The sample has about 180,000 clones; almost 85% are singletons. Source material: PBMCs. The receptors come from a woman aged 45-60 years in good health and CMV-seronegative. Both conserved end residues are part of each CDR3. D genes are given only for firm matches. Rows may omit the clone size; those that give it use once, few, many or a size class.

d_call: TRBD1; clone_size: -; j_call: TRBJ1-4; v_call: TRBV2; cdr3_aa: CASSNRGANEKLFF; cdr3_nt: TGTGCCAGCAGTAACAGGGGGGCTAATGAAAAACTGTTTTTT
d_call: -; clone_size: -; j_call: TRBJ2-5; v_call: TRBV6-6; cdr3_aa: CASSYGGYQETQYF; cdr3_nt: TGTGCCAGCAGTTACGGGGGGTACCAAGAGACCCAGTACTTC
d_call: TRBD2; clone_size: -; j_call: TRBJ2-5; v_call: TRBV7-3; cdr3_aa: CASSLTGLAGGQETQYF; cdr3_nt: TGTGCCAGCAGCTTAACGGGACTAGCGGGGGGCCAAGAGACCCAGTACTTC
d_call: TRBD2; clone_size: -; j_call: TRBJ2-3; v_call: TRBV5-1; cdr3_aa: CASSLERERDTQYF; cdr3_nt: TGCGCCAGCAGCTTGGAGCGGGAGCGGGATACGCAGTATTTT
d_call: TRBD1; clone_size: once; j_call: TRBJ2-3; v_call: TRBV6-1; cdr3_aa: CASSRQGEGTDTQYF; cdr3_nt: TGTGCCAGCAGCCGACAGGGCGAAGGGACAGATACGCAGTATTTT
d_call: -; clone_size: -; j_call: TRBJ2-7; v_call: TRBV11-2; cdr3_aa: CASSLAGVPYEQYF; cdr3_nt: TGTGCCAGCAGCTTAGCAGGGGTTCCCTACGAGCAGTACTTC
d_call: TRBD1; clone_size: -; j_call: TRBJ2-7; v_call: TRBV19; cdr3_aa: CASSSGTERDEQYF; cdr3_nt: TGTGCCAGTAGCTCCGGGACAGAAAGGGACGAGCAGTACTTC
d_call: -; clone_size: -; j_call: TRBJ1-3; v_call: TRBV6-4; cdr3_aa: CASSDLRQCSGNTIYF; cdr3_nt: TGTGCCAGCAGTGACCTTCGACAGTGCTCTGGAAACACCATATATTTT
d_call: -; clone_size: -; j_call: TRBJ1-3; v_call: TRBV6-6; cdr3_aa: CASSTGLNSGNTIYF; cdr3_nt: TGTGCCAGCAGTACCGGTCTTAACTCTGGAAACACCATATATTTT
d_call: -; clone_size: -; j_call: TRBJ2-5; v_call: TRBV11-2; cdr3_aa: CASSLERGGQETQYF; cdr3_nt: TGTGCCAGCAGCTTAGAGAGGGGGGGCCAAGAGACCCAGTACTTC
d_call: -; clone_size: -; j_call: TRBJ2-1; v_call: TRBV27; cdr3_aa: CASSLGSVRYNEQFF; cdr3_nt: TGTGCCAGCAGTTTGGGTAGCGTACGCTACAATGAGCAGTTCTTC
d_call: TRBD2; clone_size: -; j_call: TRBJ2-7; v_call: TRBV7-9; cdr3_aa: CASSPGTSGPSYEQYF; cdr3_nt: TGTGCCAGCAGCCCGGGGACTAGCGGGCCCTCCTACGAGCAGTACTTC
d_call: -; clone_size: few; j_call: TRBJ2-7; v_call: TRBV5-6; cdr3_aa: CASSQIDRYEQYF; cdr3_nt: TGTGCCAGCAGCCAAATCGACAGATACGAGCAGTACTTC
d_call: TRBD1; clone_size: -; j_call: TRBJ1-2; v_call: TRBV28; cdr3_aa: CAGGTGGEGYTF; cdr3_nt: TGTGCCGGGGGGACAGGGGGCGAGGGCTACACCTTC
d_call: -; clone_size: -; j_call: TRBJ1-5; v_call: TRBV4-3; cdr3_aa: CASSQGRGDQPQHF; cdr3_nt: TGCGCCAGCAGCCAAGGGCGGGGGGATCAGCCCCAGCATTTT
d_call: -; clone_size: -; j_call: TRBJ1-1; v_call: TRBV18; cdr3_aa: CASSPPQGMNTEAFF; cdr3_nt: TGTGCCAGCTCACCGCCGCAGGGAATGAACACTGAAGCTTTCTTT
d_call: -; clone_size: -; j_call: TRBJ2-3; v_call: TRBV5-8; cdr3_aa: CASSLRSPGRYF; cdr3_nt: TGTGCCAGCAGCTTGCGTTCCCCTGGCAGGTATTTT
d_call: -; clone_size: -; j_call: TRBJ2-3; v_call: TRBV9; cdr3_aa: CASTPKGGTDTQYF; cdr3_nt: TGTGCCAGCACCCCTAAGGGAGGCACAGATACGCAGTATTTT
d_call: -; clone_size: -; j_call: TRBJ1-2; v_call: TRBV7-2; cdr3_aa: CASSLALMGGGGLFYGYTF; cdr3_nt: TGTGCCAGCAGCTTAGCGCTAATGGGGGGAGGAGGCCTGTTTTATGGCTACACCTTC
d_call: -; clone_size: -; j_call: TRBJ2-7; v_call: TRBV27; cdr3_aa: CASIFGYEQYF; cdr3_nt: TGTGCCAGCATCTTCGGGTACGAGCAGTACTTC
d_call: TRBD2; clone_size: -; j_call: TRBJ2-7; v_call: TRBV5-1; cdr3_aa: CASSPLGSGSSYEQYF; cdr3_nt: TGCGCCAGCAGCCCTCTTGGTAGCGGGAGCTCCTACGAGCAGTACTTC
d_call: TRBD1; clone_size: few; j_call: TRBJ1-2; v_call: TRBV15; cdr3_aa: CATSTRRTGVGYTF; cdr3_nt: TGTGCCACCAGCACCCGGAGGACAGGGGTTGGCTACACCTTC
d_call: -; clone_size: -; j_call: TRBJ2-3; v_call: TRBV9; cdr3_aa: CASSFRQDSSTDTQYF; cdr3_nt: TGTGCCAGCAGCTTCAGACAGGACAGTAGCACAGATACGCAGTATTTT
d_call: TRBD2; clone_size: -; j_call: TRBJ2-2; v_call: TRBV7-8; cdr3_aa: CASSSTRDYANTGELFF; cdr3_nt: TGTGCCAGCAGCTCGACTCGGGACTACGCGAACACCGGGGAGCTGTTTTTT
d_call: -; clone_size: -; j_call: TRBJ1-6; v_call: TRBV9; cdr3_aa: CASSQGRGNSPLHF; cdr3_nt: TGTGCCAGCAGCCAGGGAAGGGGCAATTCACCCCTCCACTTT
d_call: TRBD1; clone_size: -; j_call: TRBJ1-5; v_call: TRBV6-1; cdr3_aa: CASSLTGVDQPQHF; cdr3_nt: TGTGCCAGCAGCTTGACAGGGGTGGATCAGCCCCAGCATTTT
d_call: TRBD2; clone_size: once; j_call: TRBJ2-5; v_call: TRBV5-4; cdr3_aa: CASSLSGSSETQYF; cdr3_nt: TGTGCCAGCAGCTTGAGCGGGAGTTCGGAGACCCAGTACTTC
d_call: -; clone_size: -; j_call: TRBJ1-1; v_call: TRBV11-1; cdr3_aa: CASSLGGDSLSAFF; cdr3_nt: TGTGCCAGCAGCTTAGGTGGCGACAGCCTTAGCGCTTTCTTT
d_call: -; clone_size: -; j_call: TRBJ1-2; v_call: TRBV10-3; cdr3_aa: CAISESITAYGYTF; cdr3_nt: TGTGCCATCAGTGAGTCTATTACAGCCTATGGCTACACCTTC
d_call: -; clone_size: -; j_call: TRBJ2-5; v_call: TRBV2; cdr3_aa: CASRPTGVETQYF; cdr3_nt: TGTGCCAGCAGACCGACAGGTGTGGAGACCCAGTACTTC
d_call: TRBD1; clone_size: -; j_call: TRBJ2-7; v_call: TRBV7-9; cdr3_aa: CAVDRGRVQQYF; cdr3_nt: TGTGCCGTAGACAGGGGTCGCGTCCAGCAGTACTTC
d_call: -; clone_size: -; j_call: TRBJ1-2; v_call: TRBV4-2; cdr3_aa: CASSQDGQGSSYTF; cdr3_nt: TGTGCCAGCAGCCAAGATGGGCAGGGCTCATCCTACACCTTC
d_call: TRBD1; clone_size: -; j_call: TRBJ1-2; v_call: TRBV7-2; cdr3_aa: CASSRAGTGLGGGYTF; cdr3_nt: TGTGCCAGCAGCCGAGCCGGGACAGGGCTCGGGGGAGGCTACACCTTC
d_call: TRBD2; clone_size: -; j_call: TRBJ2-1; v_call: TRBV5-4; cdr3_aa: CASRTSGLAGGFEQFF; cdr3_nt: TGTGCCAGCAGGACGTCGGGACTAGCGGGAGGATTTGAGCAGTTCTTC
d_call: TRBD1; clone_size: -; j_call: TRBJ2-7; v_call: TRBV7-3; cdr3_aa: CASSLTARGTGGSEQYF; cdr3_nt: TGTGCCAGCAGCTTAACCGCTAGGGGGACAGGGGGCTCAGAGCAGTACTTC
d_call: TRBD2; clone_size: -; j_call: TRBJ2-7; v_call: TRBV19; cdr3_aa: CASSLRDYRNEQYF; cdr3_nt: TGTGCCAGTAGCCTAAGGGACTACAGGAACGAGCAGTACTTC
d_call: TRBD2; clone_size: -; j_call: TRBJ2-5; v_call: TRBV18; cdr3_aa: CASSPTSGGQETQYF; cdr3_nt: TGTGCCAGCTCACCGACTAGCGGGGGGCAAGAGACCCAGTACTTC
d_call: TRBD1; clone_size: -; j_call: TRBJ2-3; v_call: TRBV10-3; cdr3_aa: CAISESGTGLSTDTQYF; cdr3_nt: TGTGCCATCAGTGAGTCAGGGACAGGGCTAAGCACAGATACGCAGTATTTT
d_call: -; clone_size: -; j_call: TRBJ1-2; v_call: TRBV4-3; cdr3_aa: CASTSSRDRVDGYTF; cdr3_nt: TGCGCCAGCACCTCCTCCCGGGATCGGGTCGATGGCTACACCTTC
d_call: TRBD2; clone_size: -; j_call: TRBJ2-5; v_call: TRBV5-4; cdr3_aa: CASSPGGREDGETQYF; cdr3_nt: TGTGCCAGCAGCCCCGGTGGGCGGGAGGACGGGGAGACCCAGTACTTC
d_call: TRBD2; clone_size: -; j_call: TRBJ2-7; v_call: TRBV5-1; cdr3_aa: CASSQQAGAGYEQYF; cdr3_nt: TGCGCCAGCAGTCAACAAGCGGGAGCTGGCTACGAGCAGTACTTC
d_call: -; clone_size: -; j_call: TRBJ2-1; v_call: TRBV13; cdr3_aa: CASSSRAGNEQFF; cdr3_nt: TGTGCCAGCAGCTCTCGCGCCGGCAATGAGCAGTTCTTC
d_call: TRBD2; clone_size: -; j_call: TRBJ2-2; v_call: TRBV5-4; cdr3_aa: CASGRAGQRGGELFF; cdr3_nt: TGTGCCAGCGGAAGAGCGGGGCAAAGAGGCGGGGAGCTGTTTTTT